The present TCR beta chain was sequenced within a study of tumor-infiltrating lymphocytes in primary liver carcinoma. At the level of the study: Each of the growths was stage T1-T3 N0M0, extending roughly 4.2 to 11 cm across.

As concerns this clonotype: Its antigen is still unknown.

TCR beta cDNA came from roughly 0.45 ug total RNA, primed with a constant-region primer. Nested multiplex PCR, run for three rounds with slightly modified ARM-PCR, yielded TCR beta libraries. The opening two PCR rounds, around 11 cycles each, paired TRBV1-TRBV30 forward primers with a C-beta reverse primer. TCRdb analysed the multiplex PCR reads with MiXCR anew, one entry per CDR3 protein. The sample yields roughly 23,000 distinct CDR3 sequences, roughly 70% seen once. Regarding the study as a whole: Among the pair types, tumor region pairs showed more overlap than tumor-adjacent and tumor-blood pairs. Blood had a significantly lower top-250-clone fraction than tumors did (p = 0.039). Only about 7.5-24% of top clones were detected in all five tumor regions.

Without any cell sorting, about 20-32 mg of bulk tissue yielded co-extracted RNA and DNA. The germline CDR1 and CDR2 sequences are MGHRA and YSYEKL. The ends were cut back, 8 bases at V and 4 bases at J, with 20 bases in the middle. CDR3 size: 15 residues. The chain couples TRBV4-1 to TRBJ2-5; D perhaps matches TRBD1 (7 bases). The sequenced sample was liver tumor tissue from sampling region 1. Subset indicated: tumor region T1, superior pole. This TCR derives from a man aged 35 to 55 with primary liver carcinoma and hepatitis B virus infection. The CDR3 nucleotides are TGCGCCAGCTGCCCGGGAACAGGGGAGGTAGAGACCCAGTACTTC. Translation: CASCPGTGEVETQYF.